These 17 T cell receptor beta chains were sequenced from one sample in a study of PD-L1 blockade in urothelial cancer. The protocol was immunoSEQ multiplex PCR, while the TCRdb copy is restricted to in-frame clones and leaves out a portion. Among roughly 110,000 clones listed, under 95% were seen once. The time point: peripheral blood 6 weeks after treatment start. Material: PBMCs, obtained around atezolizumab (anti-PD-L1) treatment. The receptors stem from a man aged 55 to 70 with urothelial cancer.

V and J are TRBV11-1 and TRBJ1-1; TRBD1 is a possible D gene (6 bases). V was cut by 6 bases and J by 1 base, with 12 bases left in between. The CDR3 has 14 amino acids. The germline gives CDR1 SGHAT, CDR2 FQDESV (reference sequence). CDR3: CASSQGHQNTEAFF. The DNA for the CDR3 is TGTGCCAGCAGTCAGGGACACCAGAACACTGAAGCTTTCTTT.

This rearrangement joins TRBV2 to TRBJ1-4, with a possible D match to TRBD1 (6 bases). Trimming removed 4 bases at V and 8 bases at J, with 11 bases between. Germline CDR1 and CDR2: SNHLY and FYNNEI. CDR3 length: 13 amino acids. The CDR3 spells CASSARTEEKLFF. Here the CDR3 DNA reads TGTGCCAGCAGTGCTAGGACAGAGGAAAAACTGTTTTTT.

The chain uses TRBV18 and TRBJ2-5, with TRBD2 matching over 8 bases. Germline V gene lookup returns CDR1 KGHSH and CDR2 LQKENI. This CDR3 has 13 residues. V was pared by 8 bases and J by 4 bases, with 6 bases of the junction left unmatched. The CDR3 reads CASVSGGGETQYF. CDR3 coding DNA: TGTGCCAGCGTCAGCGGGGGTGGAGAGACCCAGTACTTC.

The chain recombines TRBV4-2 with TRBJ2-2; 11 nucleotides align to TRBD1. The germline V gene encodes CDR1 LGHNA and CDR2 YNFKEQ. The V gene end was trimmed by 0 bases and the J gene end by 4 bases; junction bases not matched to a gene: 4. The CDR3 has 17 residues. DNA of the CDR3: TGTGCCAGCAGCCAAGATCCCGGGACAGGGGGCACCGGGGAGCTGTTTTTT. Protein: CASSQDPGTGGTGELFF.

This clone was recorded only once. This chain connects TRBV19 to TRBJ2-5; the match to TRBD1 covers 9 bases. CDR1 is LNHDA and CDR2 is SQIVND in the germline V gene (reference sequence). The CDR3 totals 16 residues. The V and J ends lost 2 bases and 5 bases, in that order; junction bases with no gene match: 9. CDR3 region: CASSISGQGSTETQYF. CDR3 sequence (DNA): TGTGCCAGTAGTATATCTGGACAGGGGTCGACGGAGACCCAGTACTTC.

The gene calls are TRBV2 and TRBJ2-7; 11 bases fit TRBD2. The CDR3 extends over 14 amino acids. With V trimmed by 6 bases and J by 7 bases, 8 bases remained unmatched. Germline V gene sequence: CDR1 SNHLY, CDR2 FYNNEI. CDR3 amino acids: CASSGTSGRWEQYF. As DNA, the CDR3 is TGTGCCAGCAGCGGGACTAGCGGAAGGTGGGAGCAGTACTTC. Together with reference TRBV2 and TRBJ2-7, the CDR3 gives the full variable domain: EPEVTQTPSHQVTQMGQEVILRCVPISNHLYFYWYRQILGQKVEFLVSFYNNEISEKSEIFDDQFSVERPDGSNFTLKIRSTKLEDSAMYFCASSGTSGRWEQYFGPGTRLTVT.

The genes are TRBV29-1 and TRBJ2-7; the D gene is possibly TRBD2 (7 bases). Per the germline V gene, CDR1 is SQVTM and CDR2 is ANQGSEA. V lost 4 bases and J 7 bases, leaving 17 bases between the germline ends. The CDR3 is 13 residues long. The CDR3 loop is CSVALVGGREQYF. The CDR3 nucleotides are TGCAGCGTTGCATTGGTGGGGGGGCGGGAGCAGTACTTC.

CDR3 coding DNA: TGTGCCTGGAGCCAGGTTGGGAACACTGAAGCTTTCTTT. It codes for CAWSQVGNTEAFF. J is TRBJ1-1 and V is TRBV30; D gene unclear. V lost 3 bases and J 1 base, leaving 9 bases between the germline ends. Germline V CDR1 and CDR2: GTSNPN, SVGIG (reference sequence). The CDR3 covers 13 residues.

This clone was detected only once. V and J are TRBV5-4 and TRBJ1-2; 8 bases line up with TRBD1. Germline V gives CDR1 SGHNT, CDR2 YYREEE (reference sequence). The V gene end was trimmed by 9 bases and the J gene end by 5 bases; junction bases not matched to a gene: 9. The CDR3 covers 13 residues. The CDR3 DNA sequence: TGTGCCAATCATCACAGGGGGTTTTATGGCTACACCTTC. Encoded protein: CANHHRGFYGYTF.

The chain is built from TRBV6-4 and TRBJ1-4; D might be TRBD1 (5 bases). The V gene lost 5 bases and the J gene lost 0 bases, with 22 bases spanning the gap. Germline-derived CDR1 and CDR2 are MRHNA and SNTAGT. The length of the CDR3 is 19 residues. CDR3 sequence: CASSQPEDNHNATNEKLFF. CDR3 sequence (DNA): TGTGCCAGCAGTCAGCCAGAGGACAACCATAATGCAACTAATGAAAAACTGTTTTTT.

The V call is TRBV5-1, the J call TRBJ1-1; 8 nucleotides agree with TRBD1. Looked up from germline, CDR1 is SGHRS and CDR2 is YFSETQ. Trimming at V came to 4 bases and at J to 3 bases, leaving 2 bases not matched to a gene. This CDR3 contains 13 residues. CDR3 protein: CASSPTGDTEAFF. CDR3 DNA sequence: TGCGCCAGCAGCCCGACAGGGGACACTGAAGCTTTCTTT.

This clone came up once. The chain carries TRBV6-5 and TRBJ2-5; 7 bases align to TRBD2. The CDR3 has 14 residues. The J segment lost 3 bases and the V segment lost 6 bases, leaving 7 bases of the junction unmatched. The germline V gene has CDR1 MNHEY and CDR2 SVGAGI. The CDR3 spells CASRPTGGKETQYF. The CDR3 bases are TGTGCCAGCAGACCCACGGGGGGAAAAGAGACCCAGTACTTC.

The chain joins TRBV6-1 to TRBJ1-5; 7 bases line up with TRBD1. CDR1 is MNHNS and CDR2 is SASEGT in the germline V gene. After removal of 7 bases from V and 2 bases from J, the junction contained 8 bases not matched to a gene. CDR3 length: 15 amino acids. CDR3 amino acids: CASTTGVVGNQPQHF. The CDR3 nucleotides are TGTGCCAGCACCACAGGGGTAGTAGGCAATCAGCCCCAGCATTTT.

This clone was counted a single time. The V call is TRBV7-2, the J call TRBJ2-3; 10 bases agree with TRBD2. V dropped 5 bases and J dropped 0; count of bases not matched to a gene: 2. CDR3 length equals 15 residues. The V gene's germline CDR1 is SGHTA and CDR2 FQGNSA. The CDR3 DNA follows: TGTGCCAGCAGCCCTAGCGGGGGTAGCACAGATACGCAGTATTTT. Translated, it gives CASSPSGGSTDTQYF.

The chain joins TRBV7-3 to TRBJ2-2; 7 bases match TRBD1. Looked up from germline, CDR1 is SGHTA and CDR2 is FQGTGA. CDR3 length: 14 amino acids. J lost 0 bases, V lost 5 bases, and 0 bases had no gene match. CDR3 residues: CASSDRANTGELFF. CDR3 bases: TGTGCCAGCAGCGACAGGGCGAACACCGGGGAGCTGTTTTTT.

The chain combines TRBV4-3 with TRBJ2-3, with 8 nucleotides matching TRBD1. This CDR3 comprises 18 residues. Germline V CDR1 and CDR2: LGHNA, YSLEER. The trim removed 0 bases at V and 2 bases at J, leaving 10 bases unmatched. DNA of the CDR3: TGCGCCAGCAGCCAAGATATAGCAGGACAGGGCTTCACAGATACGCAGTATTTT. This sequence encodes CASSQDIAGQGFTDTQYF.

The chain has TRBV5-4 and TRBJ1-1, with D possibly TRBD1 on 5 matching bases. Germline loops: CDR1 SGHNT, CDR2 YYREEE (reference sequence). The CDR3 has 15 amino acids. V lost 1 base, J lost 2 bases, and 12 bases lay in between. CDR3 residues: CASSLYTGVNTEAFF. CDR3 coding DNA: TGTGCCAGCAGCTTGTATACGGGGGTTAACACTGAAGCTTTCTTT.